Sequencing of this T cell receptor beta chain was carried out in a study of PD-1 blockade in classical Hodgkin lymphoma. Generated by immunoSEQ multiplex PCR, the TCRdb table keeps only in-frame clones and is missing some. The data show over 60,000 clones, about two thirds seen once. The germline gives CDR1 SGHRS, CDR2 YFSETQ. CDR3 length: 15 amino acids. Losses at the gene ends were 4 bases for V and 3 bases for J; bases not matched to a gene: 8. Every patient was affected by relapse after autologous stem cell transplantation, while exposure to brentuximab vedotin was not uniform. The receptor was isolated from a human donor with classical Hodgkin lymphoma. The material sequenced was peripheral blood mononuclear cells (PBMCs), taken before the second cycle of nivolumab. The chain uses TRBV5-1 and TRBJ2-3; 7 bases map to TRBD1. The CDR3 DNA is TGCGCCAGCAGCGGGACAGCTACAAGGACAGATACGCAGTATTTT. It translates to CASSGTATRTDTQYF.